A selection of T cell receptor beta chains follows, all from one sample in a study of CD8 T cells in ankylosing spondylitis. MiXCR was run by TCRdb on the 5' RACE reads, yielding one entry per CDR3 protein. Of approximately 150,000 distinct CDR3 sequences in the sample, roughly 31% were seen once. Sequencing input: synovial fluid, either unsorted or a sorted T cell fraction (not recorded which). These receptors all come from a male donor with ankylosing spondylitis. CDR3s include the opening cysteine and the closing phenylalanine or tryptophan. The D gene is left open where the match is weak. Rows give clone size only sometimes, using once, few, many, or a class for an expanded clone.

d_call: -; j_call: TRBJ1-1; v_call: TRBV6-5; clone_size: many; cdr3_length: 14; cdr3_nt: TGTGCCAGCAGTTCCCGGACTGTGAACACTGAAGCTTTCTTT; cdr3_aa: CASSSRTVNTEAFF
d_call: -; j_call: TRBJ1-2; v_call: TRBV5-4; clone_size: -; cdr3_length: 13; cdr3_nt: TGTGCCAGCAGCCCCGGGGGGGGCGTTTTTGACACCTTC; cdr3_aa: CASSPGGGVFDTF
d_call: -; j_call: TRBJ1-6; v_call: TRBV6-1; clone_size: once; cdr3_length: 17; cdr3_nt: TGTGCCAGCAGGGGCAGGGCCTCAAGCTCCTATAATTCACCCCTCCACTTT; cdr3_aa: CASRGRASSSYNSPLHF
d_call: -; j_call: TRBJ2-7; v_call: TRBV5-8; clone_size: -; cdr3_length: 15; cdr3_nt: TGTGCCAGCGGACACAGTTTCCTCCGGTCCTACGAGCAGTACTTC; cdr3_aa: CASGHSFLRSYEQYF
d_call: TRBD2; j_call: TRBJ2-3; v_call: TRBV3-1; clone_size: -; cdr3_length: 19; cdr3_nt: TGTGCCTGCAGCCAAGATCCCAGCGGGGCCATCCCTAGCACAGATACGCAGTATTTT; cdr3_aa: CACSQDPSGAIPSTDTQYF
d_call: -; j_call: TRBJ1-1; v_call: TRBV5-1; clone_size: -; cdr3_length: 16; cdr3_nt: TGCGCCAGCAGCTTGTTGTCCCTTAGGGAGAACACTGAAGCTTTCTTT; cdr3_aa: CASSLLSLRENTEAFF
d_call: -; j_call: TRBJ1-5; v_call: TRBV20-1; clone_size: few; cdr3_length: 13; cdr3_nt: TGCAGTGCTAGGGCGGTCCTAAATCAGCCCCAGCATTTT; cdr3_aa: CSARAVLNQPQHF
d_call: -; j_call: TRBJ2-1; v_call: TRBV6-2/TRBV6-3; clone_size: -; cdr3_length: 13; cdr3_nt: TGTGCCAGCAGTTTCCGGGACGGGGGTGAGCAGTTCTTC; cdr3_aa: CASSFRDGGEQFF
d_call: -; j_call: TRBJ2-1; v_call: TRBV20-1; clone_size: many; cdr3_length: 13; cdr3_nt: TGCAGTGCTAGCGGGGGAAGCTACAATGAGCAGTTCTTC; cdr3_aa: CSASGGSYNEQFF
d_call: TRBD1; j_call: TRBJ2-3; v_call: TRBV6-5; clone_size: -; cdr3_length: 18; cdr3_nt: TGTGCCAGCAGTTACTCCGCCTACAGGGGGTCTAGCACAGATACGCAGTATTTT; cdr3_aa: CASSYSAYRGSSTDTQYF
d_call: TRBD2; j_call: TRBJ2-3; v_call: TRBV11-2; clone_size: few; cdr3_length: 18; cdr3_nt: TGTGCCAGCAGCTTCAAGGGACTAGCGGGAGAGTTGGCAGATACGCAGTATTTT; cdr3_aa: CASSFKGLAGELADTQYF
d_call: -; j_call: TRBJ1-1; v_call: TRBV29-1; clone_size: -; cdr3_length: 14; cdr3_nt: TGCAGCGTTGAAGGAAGGGGGTGGAACACTGAAGCTTTCTTT; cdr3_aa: CSVEGRGWNTEAFF
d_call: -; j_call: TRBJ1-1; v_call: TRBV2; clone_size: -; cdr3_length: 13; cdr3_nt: TGTGCCAGCAGTGCGGAAGTTCGAACTGAAGCTTTCTTT; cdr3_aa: CASSAEVRTEAFF
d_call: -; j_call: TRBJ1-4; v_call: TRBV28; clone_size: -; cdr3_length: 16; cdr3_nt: TGTGCCAGCAGTAACTCCGGGAACAGCTTTAATGAAAAACTGTTTTTT; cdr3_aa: CASSNSGNSFNEKLFF
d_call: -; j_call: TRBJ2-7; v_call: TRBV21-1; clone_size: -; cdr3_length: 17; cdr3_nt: TGTGCCCGCAGGAGAGTAAGTTCGGGGGGGCGCAAATACGAGCAGTACTTC; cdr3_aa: CARRRVSSGGRKYEQYF
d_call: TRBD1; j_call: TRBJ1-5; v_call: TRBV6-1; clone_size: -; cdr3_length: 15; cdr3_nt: TGTGCCAGCAGTGACCAAAAGACAGGGGCACGGCCCCAGCATTTT; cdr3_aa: CASSDQKTGARPQHF
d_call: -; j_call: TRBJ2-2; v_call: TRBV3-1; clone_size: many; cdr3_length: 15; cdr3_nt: TGTGCCAGCAGCCAAGGGCGGGGGAACACCGGGGAGCTGTTTTTT; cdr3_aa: CASSQGRGNTGELFF
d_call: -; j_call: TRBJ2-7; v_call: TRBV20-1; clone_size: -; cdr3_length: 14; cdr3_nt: TGCAGTGCTAGAGAGGAGCAGGGGAGGGGCGAGCAGTACTTC; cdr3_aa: CSAREEQGRGEQYF
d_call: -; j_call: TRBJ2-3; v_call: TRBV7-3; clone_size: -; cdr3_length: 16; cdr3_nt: TGTGCCAGCAGCTCACATGGGGGGGGCCATACAGATACGCAGTATTTT; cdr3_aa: CASSSHGGGHTDTQYF
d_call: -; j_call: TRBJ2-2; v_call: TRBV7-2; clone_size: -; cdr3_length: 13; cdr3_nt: TGTGCCAGCAGCTTAGCGAACACCGGGGAGCAGTTTTTT; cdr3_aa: CASSLANTGEQFF
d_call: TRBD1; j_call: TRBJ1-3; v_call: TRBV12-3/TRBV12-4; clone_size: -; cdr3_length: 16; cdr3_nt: TGTGCCAGCAGCGTTCAGGGGGCAGGGTACGGAAACACCATATATTTT; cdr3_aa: CASSVQGAGYGNTIYF
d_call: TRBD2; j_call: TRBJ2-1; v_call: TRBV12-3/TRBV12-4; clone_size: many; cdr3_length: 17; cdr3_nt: TGTGCCAGCAGAGACGGACTAGCGGGACCCCCGCACAATGAGCAGTTCTTC; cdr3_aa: CASRDGLAGPPHNEQFF